The present entry profiles one T cell receptor beta chain with its context. This entry is derived from a study of blood T cell repertoires in COVID-19. The protocol was immunoSEQ multiplex PCR, while the TCRdb copy is restricted to in-frame clones and leaves out a portion. The table has 55,000 to 75,000 clones, roughly 78% seen once. The V end lost 3 bases, the J end lost 6 bases, and 17 bases lay between the germline ends. The V gene's germline CDR1 is ENHRY and CDR2 SYGVKD. The CDR3 covers 15 residues. This chain joins TRBV10-3 and TRBJ1-2; no definite D call. Sequenced material: peripheral blood. This sequence originates from a man between 60 and 75 years old with acute or convalescent COVID-19. CDR3 amino acids: CAISELGRSLDGYTF. For the CDR3, the DNA is TGTGCCATCAGTGAATTGGGCAGAAGCTTAGATGGCTACACCTTC.